These 4 T cell receptor beta chains were all obtained from the same sample, sequenced in a study of response to subunit inactivated influenza vaccine. TCRdb ran MiXCR on the RT-PCR reads and lists one entry per CDR3 protein. The sample contains approximately 730,000 distinct CDR3 sequences, about 15% of which appear only once. The input for sequencing was PBMCs from blood, taken 14 days before vaccination. The origin of the receptors is a man aged 50 or older who received an inactivated influenza vaccine.

This clonotype occurred a few times. The chain employs TRBV3-1 and TRBJ2-1; no firm D call. In germline, CDR1 is LGHDT, CDR2 YNNKEL (reference sequence). The V gene lost 2 bases and the J gene lost 1 base, with 18 bases spanning the gap. The CDR3 is 18 amino acids. DNA for the CDR3: TGTGCCAGCAGCCAACTCCCCGCTGATAGTAGTTCCTACAATGAGCAGTTCTTC. Translating it yields CASSQLPADSSSYNEQFF.

The chain couples TRBV6-2 or TRBV6-3 to TRBJ2-7; 8 nucleotides agree with TRBD2. The V gene's germline CDR1 is MNHEY and CDR2 SVGEGT. The CDR3 has 18 residues. V gave up 1 base and J gave up 2 bases; unmatched junction bases: 13. CDR3 residues: CASSYYRGRSQSTYEQYF. CDR3 nucleotides: TGTGCCAGCAGTTACTACCGCGGGAGGTCCCAATCCACCTACGAGCAGTACTTC.

This clonotype was detected only a few times. The chain couples TRBV4-2 to TRBJ1-1; tentatively, D is TRBD1 (6 bases). Germline-derived CDR1 and CDR2 are LGHNA and YNFKEQ. The CDR3 sequence is 14 residues long. The V and J ends lost 5 bases and 5 bases respectively, with 15 bases between them. The CDR3 nucleotides are TGTGCCAGCAGCTCGACAGGATTGGGGACTGAAGCTTTCTTT. This translates into CASSSTGLGTEAFF.

The chain is built from TRBV28 and TRBJ2-3; 7 nucleotides align to TRBD2. V shed 3 bases, J shed 5 bases, and the junction held 5 bases outside the gene matches. CDR3 length: 14 residues. The germline CDR1 and CDR2 sequences are MDHEN and SYDVKM. The CDR3 DNA reads TGTGCCAGCAGTTTCTTTAAGCGGGGAGATACGCAGTATTTT. The encoded protein is CASSFFKRGDTQYF.